Below are 26 T cell receptor beta chains sequenced from a single sample in a study of cytomegalovirus exposure and HLA in healthy donors. The PCR had 60 Vbeta and 13 Jbeta primers. The repertoire was sequenced with immunoSEQ multiplex PCR; TCRdb's copy has only in-frame clones and lacks some. Of over 85,000 clones in the sample, around 80% were seen once. The sample consisted of PBMCs. These receptors were taken from a man aged 30 to 45 in good health and CMV-seronegative.

The rearrangement links TRBV5-6 to TRBJ1-1; D is perhaps TRBD1 (5 bases). V was clipped by 6 bases and J by 6 bases, with 21 bases between them. The CDR3 is made up of 15 amino acids. Germline values: CDR1 SGHDT, CDR2 YYEEEE. The CDR3 DNA reads TGTGCCAGCACCCTGGGGCCGGCAGGGATGTCTGAAGCTTTCTTT. Translated: CASTLGPAGMSEAFF. Full variable domain (remainder filled in from reference TRBV5-6 and TRBJ1-1): DAGVTQSPTHLIKTRGQQVTLRCSPKSGHDTVSWYQQALGQGPQFIFQYYEEEERQRGNFPDRFSGHQFPNYSSELNVNALLLGDSALYLCASTLGPAGMSEAFFGQGTRLTVV.

The gene calls are TRBV7-2 and TRBJ2-1; D is unresolved. This CDR3 has 17 residues. The germline V and J ends were trimmed by 5 bases and 0 bases, with 17 bases remaining between them. Germline V gene sequence: CDR1 SGHTA, CDR2 FQGNSA. CDR3 region: CASSPAWNAASYNEQFF. CDR3 nucleotides: TGTGCCAGCAGCCCGGCCTGGAACGCGGCCTCCTACAATGAGCAGTTCTTC.

V usage is TRBV7-3 and J usage is TRBJ2-1, with a tentative D call TRBD2 (5 bases). Germline CDR1 and CDR2: SGHTA and FQGTGA. The CDR3 extends over 15 amino acids. V gave up 5 bases and J gave up 0 bases, with 11 bases separating them. The CDR3 DNA reads TGTGCCAGCAGCGCCGCTGGGAGCTCCTACAATGAGCAGTTCTTC. This translates into CASSAAGSSYNEQFF.

The chain joins TRBV9 to TRBJ2-7; 10 nucleotides agree with TRBD2. Germline V gene sequence: CDR1 SGDLS, CDR2 YYNGEE. The CDR3 consists of 15 residues. The V segment lost 2 bases and the J segment 3 bases; nucleotides outside the gene matches: 5. The CDR3 DNA sequence: TGTGCCAGCAGCGTTAGCGGGGGGCCGGGCTACGAGCAGTACTTC. Translated: CASSVSGGPGYEQYF.

The chain is built from TRBV29-1 and TRBJ2-3; D possibly corresponds to TRBD1 (5 bases). The germline V gene has CDR1 SQVTM and CDR2 ANQGSEA. Deletions cut 5 bases from V and 0 bases from J, with 12 bases between. The CDR3 has 14 residues. The CDR3 spells CSVLGQGSTDTQYF. DNA of the CDR3: TGCAGCGTTTTAGGGCAGGGAAGCACAGATACGCAGTATTTT.

The chain recombines TRBV28 with TRBJ2-3, with D possibly TRBD1 on 6 matching bases. V was cut by 5 bases and J by 2 bases, with 11 bases left in between. The germline gives CDR1 MDHEN, CDR2 SYDVKM. This CDR3 is built from 14 residues. In nucleotides, the CDR3 is TGTGCCAGCAGTCTCGGACAGTTCACAGATACGCAGTATTTT. This sequence encodes CASSLGQFTDTQYF. Drawing the rest from reference TRBV28 and TRBJ2-3, the complete variable domain is DVKVTQSSRYLVKRTGEKVFLECVQDMDHENMFWYRQDPGLGLRLIYFSYDVKMKEKGDIPEGYSVSREKKERFSLILESASTNQTSMYLCASSLGQFTDTQYFGPGTRLTVL.

Worth noting for this clone: In the same sample, other DNA sequences code for this CDR3. V gene TRBV9 combines with J gene TRBJ2-3; 7 bases are shared with TRBD2. The V gene's germline CDR1 is SGDLS and CDR2 YYNGEE. V shed 2 bases, J shed 4 bases, and the junction held 10 bases outside the gene matches. This CDR3 spans 16 amino acids. CDR3 sequence: CASSVEAGLMADTQYF. The CDR3 DNA is TGTGCCAGCAGCGTCGAAGCGGGGCTTATGGCAGATACGCAGTATTTT. Supplemented by reference TRBV9 and TRBJ2-3, the full variable domain reads DSGVTQTPKHLITATGQRVTLRCSPRSGDLSVYWYQQSLDQGLQFLIQYYNGEERAKGNILERFSAQQFPDLHSELNLSSLELGDSALYFCASSVEAGLMADTQYFGPGTRLTVL.

This sequence joins TRBV29-1 and TRBJ1-1; TRBD1 agrees at 9 bases. Germline trimming cut 7 bases from V and 6 bases from J; bases unmatched to any gene: 9. From germline, CDR1 is SQVTM and CDR2 ANQGSEA. This CDR3 region has 13 residues. In DNA, the CDR3 is TGCAGCGCCTGGGACAGGGAAGTTGCTGAAGCTTTCTTT. It specifies CSAWDREVAEAFF.

This chain links TRBV25-1 with TRBJ2-1; TRBD2 matches 14 bases. This CDR3 has 16 residues. Trimming at V came to 4 bases and at J to 6 bases, leaving 5 bases not matched to a gene. Germline V lookup: CDR1 MGHDK, CDR2 SYGVNS. The CDR3 coding sequence is TGTGCCAGCAGTGCCTGGGGACTAGCGGGAGCCAATGAGCAGTTCTTC. It encodes CASSAWGLAGANEQFF.

The chain couples TRBV18 to TRBJ1-4; 7 bases line up with TRBD1. Germline loops: CDR1 KGHSH, CDR2 LQKENI. The V and J ends lost 6 bases and 0 bases, in that order; junction bases with no gene match: 7. This CDR3 comprises 16 residues. The CDR3 here is CASSHGTDATNEKLFF. CDR3 nucleotide sequence: TGTGCCAGCTCGCATGGGACAGACGCAACTAATGAAAAACTGTTTTTT. Variable domain in full (rest from reference TRBV18 and TRBJ1-4): NAGVMQNPRHLVRRRGQEARLRCSPMKGHSHVYWYRQLPEEGLKFMVYLQKENIIDESGMPKERFSAEFPKEGPSILRIQQVVRGDSAAYFCASSHGTDATNEKLFFGSGTQLSVL.

The rearrangement joins TRBV2 to TRBJ1-6, with 11 bases fitting TRBD1. The CDR3 covers 15 residues. V shed 3 bases, J shed 9 bases, and the junction held 4 bases outside the gene matches. Per germline, CDR1 SNHLY and CDR2 FYNNEI. The CDR3 sequence: CASSDPGQGVSPLHF. Here the CDR3 DNA reads TGTGCCAGCAGTGACCCGGGACAGGGGGTTTCACCCCTCCACTTT. The variable domain in full, with the rest retrieved from reference TRBV2 and TRBJ1-6, is EPEVTQTPSHQVTQMGQEVILRCVPISNHLYFYWYRQILGQKVEFLVSFYNNEISEKSEIFDDQFSVERPDGSNFTLKIRSTKLEDSAMYFCASSDPGQGVSPLHFGNGTRLTVT.

The table lists this clone with a count of one. V usage is TRBV15 and J usage is TRBJ2-1; D is possibly TRBD2 (7 bases). V was clipped by 0 bases and J by 6 bases, with 15 bases between them. Looked up from germline, CDR1 is LNHNV and CDR2 is YYDKDF (reference sequence). This CDR3 region has 16 residues. CDR3 DNA: TGTGCCACCAGCAGAGATCCGGGGGGCGGATTCAATGAGCAGTTCTTC. This encodes CATSRDPGGGFNEQFF.

The chain employs TRBV19 and TRBJ1-1; D gene ambiguous. The CDR3 is 17 amino acids. The V and J ends lost 5 bases and 1 base respectively, with 20 bases between them. Germline CDR1 LNHDA, CDR2 SQIVND (reference sequence). CDR3 sequence reads: CASSPLVSRRGNTEAFF. CDR3 bases: TGTGCCAGTAGTCCCCTAGTTTCCCGTCGGGGGAACACTGAAGCTTTCTTT.

The rearrangement uses TRBV19 and TRBJ2-5, with 11 nucleotides matching TRBD2. This CDR3 has 16 amino acids. The trim removed 4 bases at V and 7 bases at J, leaving 11 bases unmatched. The germline CDR1 and CDR2 sequences are LNHDA and SQIVND (reference sequence). As DNA, the CDR3 is TGTGCCAGTAGTAGCGGGGTAGCGGGGGGGCCCAGGACCCAGTACTTC. Residues: CASSSGVAGGPRTQYF.

This chain connects TRBV19 to TRBJ2-1; possible D gene TRBD1, 5 bases. V was trimmed by 1 base and J by 4 bases, leaving 11 bases between them. The CDR3 has 15 amino acids. CDR1 and CDR2 (germline): LNHDA, SQIVND (reference sequence). CDR3 sequence reads: CASSIGQQAYNEQFF. CDR3 sequence (DNA): TGTGCCAGTAGTATAGGACAACAGGCTTACAATGAGCAGTTCTTC.

The gene calls are TRBV18 and TRBJ1-5; 8 nucleotides line up with TRBD1. This CDR3 comprises 15 residues. CDR1 and CDR2 (germline): KGHSH, LQKENI. V lost 0 bases and J lost 7; bases outside the gene matches: 5. CDR3 protein: CASSPPGQGGQPQHF. Written as DNA, the CDR3 is TGTGCCAGCTCACCACCTGGACAGGGAGGACAGCCCCAGCATTTT. Variable domain in full (rest from reference TRBV18 and TRBJ1-5): NAGVMQNPRHLVRRRGQEARLRCSPMKGHSHVYWYRQLPEEGLKFMVYLQKENIIDESGMPKERFSAEFPKEGPSILRIQQVVRGDSAAYFCASSPPGQGGQPQHFGDGTRLSIL.

This clone appeared a few times. The V gene is TRBV6-5, the J gene TRBJ1-1; D is ambiguous. The CDR3 extends over 12 amino acids. Per germline, CDR1 MNHEY and CDR2 SVGAGI. The V end was cut by 6 bases, the J end by 5 bases, with 10 bases between. DNA for the CDR3: TGTGCCAGCAGCCTTGGGCAAACTGAAGCTTTCTTT. Residues: CASSLGQTEAFF.

The chain combines TRBV5-1 with TRBJ2-2, with 7 bases that match TRBD2. The junction had 10 bases not matched to a gene; V was cut back by 4 bases and J by 7 bases. Per germline, CDR1 SGHRS and CDR2 YFSETQ. The length of the CDR3 is 15 residues. Written as DNA, the CDR3 is TGCGCCAGCAGCCCCGAGGGAGGGAGTTACGGGGAGCTGTTTTTT. It codes for CASSPEGGSYGELFF.

This clone was counted a few times. Written as DNA, the CDR3 is TGTGCCAGCAGTTACTCGTACGGAAACTACGAGCAGTACGTC. Amino acid sequence: CASSYSYGNYEQYV. The chain couples TRBV6-6 to TRBJ2-7; D gene uncertain. V lost 0 bases and J 3 bases, leaving 9 bases between the germline ends. Per germline, CDR1 MNHNY and CDR2 SVGAGI (reference sequence). The CDR3 sequence is 14 residues long.

CDR3 amino acids: CASSPQVTGTARVGELFF. The CDR3, as DNA: TGTGCCAGCTCACCTCAGGTTACCGGGACAGCGAGGGTCGGGGAGCTGTTTTTT. V gene TRBV18 combines with J gene TRBJ2-2; 7 positions agree with TRBD1. There are 18 residues in the CDR3. With V trimmed by 3 bases and J by 7 bases, 17 bases remained unmatched. The germline V gene has CDR1 KGHSH and CDR2 LQKENI.

This chain connects TRBV27 to TRBJ2-1; D remains ambiguous. The CDR3 length is 13 residues. Trimming stripped 5 bases from V and 0 bases from J, with 5 bases between. CDR1 and CDR2 from the germline V gene are MNHEY and SMNVEV (reference sequence). The DNA for the CDR3 is TGTGCCAGCAGTCCCCTCTCCTACAATGAGCAGTTCTTC. Translation: CASSPLSYNEQFF.

The genes are TRBV5-4 and TRBJ1-3, with a possible D match to TRBD1 (5 bases). Trimming cost V 4 bases and J 4 bases, with 12 bases left between them. CDR3 length equals 14 residues. Germline CDR1 SGHNT, CDR2 YYREEE (reference sequence). In DNA, the CDR3 is TGTGCCAGCAGCCTCGGGGGGGGAGGAAACACCATATATTTT. The encoded protein is CASSLGGGGNTIYF.

The CDR3 reads CASSKSDRQNTEAFF. As DNA, the CDR3 is TGTGCCAGTAGTAAGTCGGACAGGCAGAACACTGAAGCTTTCTTT. V is TRBV19 and J is TRBJ1-1; 7 bases are shared with TRBD1. CDR1 is LNHDA, CDR2 SQIVND, per germline (reference sequence). V shed 4 bases and J 1 base; nucleotides not matched to a gene: 6. The CDR3 is made up of 15 amino acids. Full variable domain (missing parts from reference TRBV19 and TRBJ1-1): DGGITQSPKYLFRKEGQNVTLSCEQNLNHDAMYWYRQDPGQGLRLIYYSQIVNDFQKGDIAEGYSVSREKKESFPLTVTSAQKNPTAFYLCASSKSDRQNTEAFFGQGTRLTVV.

The chain combines TRBV5-1 with TRBJ1-1, with D hard to call. The V end was cut by 0 bases, the J end by 3 bases, with 18 bases between. There are 17 residues in the CDR3. Germline CDR1 is SGHRS and CDR2 is YFSETQ. The CDR3 nucleotides are TGCGCCAGCAGCTTGGTAGAGTTTTCGGGGTTTTACACTGAAGCTTTCTTT. This codes for CASSLVEFSGFYTEAFF.

The CDR3 DNA follows: TGTGCCAGCAGCTTAGAGTGGGGACAGGGGAACACCGGGGAGCTGTTTTTT. Translated, it gives CASSLEWGQGNTGELFF. This chain uses TRBV7-2 with TRBJ2-2, with 9 bases identical to TRBD1. The CDR3 has 17 residues. The germline V gene encodes CDR1 SGHTA and CDR2 FQGNSA. The J segment lost 1 base and the V segment lost 1 base, leaving 4 bases of the junction unmatched.

The rearrangement joins TRBV10-1 to TRBJ2-5; tentative D call: TRBD2 (6 bases). Germline loops: CDR1 WNHNN, CDR2 SYGVQD (reference sequence). This CDR3 is 14 amino acids long. V lost 5 bases and J lost 7, with 17 bases in between. The chain's CDR3 is CASSPRRARGTQYF. The CDR3 DNA sequence: TGCGCCAGCAGTCCAAGACGGGCGCGGGGGACCCAGTACTTC.